Following are 18 T cell receptor beta chains from one sample sequenced in a study of cytotoxic CD8 clonotypes in ibrutinib-treated CLL. Assay: immunoSEQ multiplex PCR; the TCRdb copy retains only in-frame clones and omits some. This sample has some 300,000 clones, with roughly 80% found just once. This specimen consisted of PBMCs, obtained before ibrutinib treatment. All receptors come from a human donor with chronic lymphocytic leukemia.

V is TRBV5-4 and J is TRBJ2-3; the match to TRBD2 covers 10 bases. V shed 4 bases, J shed 0 bases, and the junction held 5 bases outside the gene matches. In germline, CDR1 is SGHNT, CDR2 YYREEE (reference sequence). This CDR3 is built from 16 residues. CDR3 sequence reads: CASSPTSGVSTDTQYF. In DNA, the CDR3 is TGTGCCAGCAGCCCAACTAGCGGGGTTAGCACAGATACGCAGTATTTT.

This clone was seen only a few times. The chain employs TRBV30 and TRBJ2-3; weak D call: TRBD2 (5 bases). V was shortened by 5 bases and J by 5 bases, with 8 bases between the two germline ends. The CDR3 totals 11 residues. Per the germline V gene, CDR1 is GTSNPN and CDR2 is SVGIG (reference sequence). Here the CDR3 DNA reads TGTGCCTGGCGGACTCAAGATACGCAGTATTTT. Protein product: CAWRTQDTQYF.

V usage is TRBV6-5 and J usage is TRBJ2-7; possible D gene TRBD1, 6 bases. The CDR3 spans 15 residues. V gave up 4 bases and J gave up 4 bases, with 17 bases separating them. Germline V gene data show CDR1 as MNHEY and CDR2 as SVGAGI. CDR3 sequence (DNA): TGTGCCAGCAGTTTTGGGGGCCCAAGGTTTTACGAGCAGTACTTC. The encoded protein is CASSFGGPRFYEQYF.

The V and J genes are TRBV18 and TRBJ2-7; TRBD2 matches 14 bases. Trimming cost V 5 bases and J 3 bases; bases outside gene matches: 9. This CDR3 has 17 residues. Germline CDR1 and CDR2: KGHSH and LQKENI. CDR3 coding DNA: TGTGCCAGCTCAGCGGGACTAGCGGGGGCGTCCTACTACGAGCAGTACTTC. It encodes CASSAGLAGASYYEQYF. Combining the CDR3 with reference TRBV18 and TRBJ2-7 gives the whole variable domain NAGVMQNPRHLVRRRGQEARLRCSPMKGHSHVYWYRQLPEEGLKFMVYLQKENIIDESGMPKERFSAEFPKEGPSILRIQQVVRGDSAAYFCASSAGLAGASYYEQYFGPGTRLTVT.

Note on this clone: Other DNA sequences within the sample encode an identical CDR3. This chain joins TRBV25-1 and TRBJ1-5, with D uncertain. CDR1 MGHDK and CDR2 SYGVNS come from the germline V gene. V dropped 0 bases and J dropped 3 bases, with 0 bases sitting between them. CDR3 length equals 12 residues. The CDR3 protein is CASSEYNQPQHF. DNA of the CDR3: TGTGCCAGCAGTGAATACAATCAGCCCCAGCATTTT.

This clone appeared a few times. The chain employs TRBV27 and TRBJ2-3; D is undetermined. V gave up 7 bases and J gave up 1 base, with 6 bases separating them. Germline V lookup: CDR1 MNHEY, CDR2 SMNVEV (reference sequence). The CDR3 length is 12 residues. The CDR3 is CASIRRTDTQYF. The CDR3, as DNA: TGTGCCAGCATCCGCCGCACAGATACGCAGTATTTT.

The gene calls are TRBV28 and TRBJ2-7; D call uncertain. V shed 6 bases and J shed 9 bases, with 18 bases lying between them. The CDR3 has 13 amino acids. The germline gives CDR1 MDHEN, CDR2 SYDVKM. Written as DNA, the CDR3 is TGTGCCAGCAGGTACCGCTACGTTTCAGGGCAGTACTTC. Its protein product is CASRYRYVSGQYF.

The chain carries TRBV2 and TRBJ2-5; D is undetermined. The CDR3 is 11 amino acids. Between the trimmed V and J ends, which lost 8 bases and 4 bases, there was a span of 8 bases. In germline, CDR1 is SNHLY, CDR2 FYNNEI. CDR3 region: CASWGGETQYF. CDR3 nucleotide sequence: TGTGCCAGCTGGGGTGGAGAGACCCAGTACTTC.

The rearrangement joins TRBV7-2 to TRBJ1-3, with D possibly TRBD1 on 6 matching bases. The CDR3 sequence is 16 residues long. In germline, CDR1 is SGHTA, CDR2 FQGNSA. Between the trimmed V and J ends, which lost 5 bases and 2 bases, there was a span of 16 bases. The CDR3 loop reads CASSILGQTAGNTIYF. CDR3 bases: TGTGCCAGCAGCATCCTAGGACAGACCGCTGGAAACACCATATATTTT. Full variable domain (outside the CDR3, taken from reference TRBV7-2 and TRBJ1-3): GAGVSQSPSNKVTEKGKDVELRCDPISGHTALYWYRQSLGQGLEFLIYFQGNSAPDKSGLPSDRFSAERTGGSVSTLTIQRTQQEDSAVYLCASSILGQTAGNTIYFGEGSWLTVV.

The chain couples TRBV18 to TRBJ2-7, with a tentative D call TRBD2 (5 bases). Trimming removed 0 bases at V and 3 bases at J, with 15 bases between. There are 16 residues in the CDR3. The germline gives CDR1 KGHSH, CDR2 LQKENI. The CDR3 spells CASSPPWGANLYEQYF. CDR3 DNA: TGTGCCAGCTCACCACCGTGGGGAGCGAATCTCTACGAGCAGTACTTC.

The chain employs TRBV30 and TRBJ2-7; TRBD1 is a possible D gene (5 bases). In germline, CDR1 is GTSNPN, CDR2 SVGIG (reference sequence). The CDR3 consists of 14 residues. The V gene lost 0 bases and the J gene lost 2 bases, with 11 bases spanning the gap. CDR3 loop: CAWSVALGAYEQYF. The CDR3 DNA sequence: TGTGCCTGGAGTGTAGCGCTAGGGGCCTACGAGCAGTACTTC.

The chain combines TRBV7-2 with TRBJ2-2; D call uncertain. V dropped 5 bases and J dropped 5 bases, with 9 bases sitting between them. The CDR3 has 13 residues. Germline V gene lookup returns CDR1 SGHTA and CDR2 FQGNSA. CDR3 in amino acids: CASSARLTGELFF. CDR3 nucleotide sequence: TGTGCCAGCAGCGCCCGATTAACCGGGGAGCTGTTTTTT.

J is TRBJ2-7 and V is TRBV18; D may be TRBD1 (6 bases). Trimming left V 1 base short and J 6 bases short, with 10 bases between. CDR3 size: 13 residues. Germline V gives CDR1 KGHSH, CDR2 LQKENI. Here the CDR3 reads CASSPQGGVEQYF. The CDR3 nucleotides are TGTGCCAGCTCACCACAAGGGGGAGTCGAGCAGTACTTC.

The chain is built from TRBV15 and TRBJ2-7; D unclear. CDR1 LNHNV and CDR2 YYDKDF come from the germline V gene (reference sequence). The germline V and J ends were trimmed by 0 bases and 5 bases, with 17 bases remaining between them. This CDR3 is built from 16 residues. The CDR3 DNA is TGTGCCACCAGCAGAGATCGGGTGGGTAGAACCCACGAGCAGTACTTC. Translation: CATSRDRVGRTHEQYF.

This clone has only one observation. V is TRBV10-3 and J is TRBJ2-5, with 9 bases aligning to TRBD1. With 0 bases clipped from V and 5 bases from J, the junction kept 4 bases outside the gene matches. CDR3 length: 15 amino acids. Germline assignment: CDR1 ENHRY and CDR2 SYGVKD. CDR3 DNA: TGTGCCATCAGTGAGTCCCGACAGGGGGACGAGACCCAGTACTTC. It translates to CAISESRQGDETQYF.

The chain joins TRBV11-1 to TRBJ2-6; the D gene is possibly TRBD1 (6 bases). The CDR3 contains 17 residues. V dropped 1 base and J dropped 2 bases, with 12 bases sitting between them. Germline V gene sequence: CDR1 SGHAT, CDR2 FQDESV (reference sequence). The CDR3 DNA follows: TGTGCCAGCAGCTTAGACAAGACAGGAGCTGGGGCCAACGTCCTGACTTTC. Amino acid sequence: CASSLDKTGAGANVLTF.

The chain uses TRBV9 and TRBJ2-7; 10 bases map to TRBD1. V was pared by 8 bases and J by 4 bases, with 9 bases of the junction left unmatched. Germline assignment: CDR1 SGDLS and CDR2 YYNGEE. The CDR3 has 14 amino acids. The CDR3 sequence: CARPPGQGSYEQYF. For the CDR3, the DNA is TGTGCCAGACCTCCGGGACAGGGGTCGTACGAGCAGTACTTC.

V usage is TRBV28 and J usage is TRBJ2-5; tentative D call: TRBD2 (5 bases). CDR3 length: 14 residues. Germline V gene data show CDR1 as MDHEN and CDR2 as SYDVKM. V was clipped by 2 bases and J by 4 bases, with 11 bases between them. The CDR3 loop reads CASSLRGVGETQYF. The CDR3 coding sequence is TGTGCCAGCAGTTTACGGGGTGTAGGAGAGACCCAGTACTTC.